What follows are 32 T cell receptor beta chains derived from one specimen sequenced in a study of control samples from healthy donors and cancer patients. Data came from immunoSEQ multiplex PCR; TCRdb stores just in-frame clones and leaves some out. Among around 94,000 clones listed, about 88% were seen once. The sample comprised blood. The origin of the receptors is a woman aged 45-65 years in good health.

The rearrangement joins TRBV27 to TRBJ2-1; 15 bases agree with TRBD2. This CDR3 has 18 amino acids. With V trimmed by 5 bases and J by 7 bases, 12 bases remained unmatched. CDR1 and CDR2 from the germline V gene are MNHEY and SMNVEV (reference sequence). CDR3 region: CASSPDRTSGRAGNEQFF. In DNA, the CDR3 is TGTGCCAGCAGTCCCGACAGGACTAGCGGGAGGGCCGGGAATGAGCAGTTCTTC.

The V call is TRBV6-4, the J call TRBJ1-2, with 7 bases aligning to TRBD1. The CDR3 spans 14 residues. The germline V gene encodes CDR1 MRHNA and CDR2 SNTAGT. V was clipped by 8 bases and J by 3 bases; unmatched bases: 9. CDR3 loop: CASPDREMDYGYTF. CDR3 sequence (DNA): TGTGCCAGCCCTGACAGGGAGATGGACTATGGCTACACCTTC.

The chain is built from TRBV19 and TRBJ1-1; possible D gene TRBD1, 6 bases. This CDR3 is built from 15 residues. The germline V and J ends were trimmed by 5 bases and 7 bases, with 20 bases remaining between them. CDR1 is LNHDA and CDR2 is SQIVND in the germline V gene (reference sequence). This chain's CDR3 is CASSLGVQGGIEAFF. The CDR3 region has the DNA TGTGCCAGTAGTTTGGGGGTACAGGGAGGGATTGAAGCTTTCTTT.

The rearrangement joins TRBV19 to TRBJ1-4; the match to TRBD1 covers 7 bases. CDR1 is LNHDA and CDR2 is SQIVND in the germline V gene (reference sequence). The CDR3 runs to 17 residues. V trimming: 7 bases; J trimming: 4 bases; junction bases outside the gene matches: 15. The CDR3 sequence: CASNGQVGGLSNEKLFF. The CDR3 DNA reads TGTGCCAGTAATGGACAGGTGGGAGGATTAAGTAATGAAAAACTGTTTTTT.

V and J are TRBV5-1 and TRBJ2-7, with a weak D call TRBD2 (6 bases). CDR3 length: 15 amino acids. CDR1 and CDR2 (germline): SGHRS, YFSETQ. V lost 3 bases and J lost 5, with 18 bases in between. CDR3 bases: TGCGCCAGCAGCTGGACCGGGTCGCGGGGAAACGAGCAGTACTTC. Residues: CASSWTGSRGNEQYF. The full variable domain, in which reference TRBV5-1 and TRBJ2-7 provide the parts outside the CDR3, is KAGVTQTPRYLIKTRGQQVTLSCSPISGHRSVSWYQQTPGQGLQFLFEYFSETQRNKGNFPGRFSGRQFSNSRSEMNVSTLELGDSALYLCASSWTGSRGNEQYFGPGTRLTVT.

The CDR3 here is CASKGGMNTGELFF. The DNA for the CDR3 is TGTGCCAGCAAAGGTGGCATGAACACCGGGGAGCTGTTTTTT. This chain connects TRBV6-5 to TRBJ2-2; no clear D gene. CDR3 size: 14 residues. Germline V gives CDR1 MNHEY, CDR2 SVGAGI. Trimming left V 7 bases short and J 1 base short, with 10 bases between.

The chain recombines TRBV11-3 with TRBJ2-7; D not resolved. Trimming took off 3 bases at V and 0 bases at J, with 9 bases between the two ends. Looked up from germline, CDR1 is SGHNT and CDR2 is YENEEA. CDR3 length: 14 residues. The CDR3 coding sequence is TGTGCCAGCAGCTTGTCCCCAGTCTCCTACGAGCAGTACTTC. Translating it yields CASSLSPVSYEQYF.

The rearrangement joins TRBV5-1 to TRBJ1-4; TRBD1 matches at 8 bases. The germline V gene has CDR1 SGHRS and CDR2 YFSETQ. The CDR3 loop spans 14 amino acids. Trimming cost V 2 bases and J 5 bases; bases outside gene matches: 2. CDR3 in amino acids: CASSFWTGNEKLFF. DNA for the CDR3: TGCGCCAGCAGCTTTTGGACAGGGAATGAAAAACTGTTTTTT.

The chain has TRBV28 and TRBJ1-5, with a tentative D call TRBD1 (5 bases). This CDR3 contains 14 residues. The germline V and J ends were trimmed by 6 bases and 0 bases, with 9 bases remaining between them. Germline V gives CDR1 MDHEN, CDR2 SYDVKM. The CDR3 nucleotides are TGTGCCAGCAGAAGACAGAGTAGCAATCAGCCCCAGCATTTT. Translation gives CASRRQSSNQPQHF.

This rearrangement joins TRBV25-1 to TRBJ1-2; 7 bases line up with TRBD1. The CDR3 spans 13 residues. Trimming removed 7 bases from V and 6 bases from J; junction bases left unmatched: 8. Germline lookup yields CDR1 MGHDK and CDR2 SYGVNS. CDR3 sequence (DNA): TGTGCCAGCACCCAGGGGGGGGTTAATGGCTACACCTTC. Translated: CASTQGGVNGYTF.

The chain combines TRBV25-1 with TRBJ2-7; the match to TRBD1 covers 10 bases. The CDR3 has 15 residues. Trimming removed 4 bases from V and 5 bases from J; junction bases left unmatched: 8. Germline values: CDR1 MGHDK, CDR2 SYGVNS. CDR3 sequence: CASSVRQGALDEQYF. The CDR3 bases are TGTGCCAGCAGTGTGCGACAGGGGGCGCTGGACGAGCAGTACTTC.

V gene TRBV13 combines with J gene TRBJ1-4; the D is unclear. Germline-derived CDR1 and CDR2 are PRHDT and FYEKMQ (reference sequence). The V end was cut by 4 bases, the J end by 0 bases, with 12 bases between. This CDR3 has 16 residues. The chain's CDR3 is CASSSRGPTTNEKLFF. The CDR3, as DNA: TGTGCCAGCAGCTCCCGTGGACCCACAACTAATGAAAAACTGTTTTTT.

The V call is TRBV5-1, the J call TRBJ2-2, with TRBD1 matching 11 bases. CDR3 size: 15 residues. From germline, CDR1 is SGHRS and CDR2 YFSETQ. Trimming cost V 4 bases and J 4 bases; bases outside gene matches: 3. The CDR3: CASSLGTGGTGELFF. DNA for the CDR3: TGCGCCAGCAGCCTCGGGACAGGGGGCACCGGGGAGCTGTTTTTT.

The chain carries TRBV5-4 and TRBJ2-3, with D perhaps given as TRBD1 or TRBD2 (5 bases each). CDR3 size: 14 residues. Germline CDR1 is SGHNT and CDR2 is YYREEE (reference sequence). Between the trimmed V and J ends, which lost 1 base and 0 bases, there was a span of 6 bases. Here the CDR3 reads CASSLWGSTDTQYF. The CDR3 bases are TGTGCCAGCAGCTTGTGGGGGAGCACAGATACGCAGTATTTT.

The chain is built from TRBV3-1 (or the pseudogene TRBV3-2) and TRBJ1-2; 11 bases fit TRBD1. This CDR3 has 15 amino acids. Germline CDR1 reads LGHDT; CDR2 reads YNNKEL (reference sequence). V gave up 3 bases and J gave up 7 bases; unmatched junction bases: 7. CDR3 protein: CASSHGTGGTRGYTF. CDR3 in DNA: TGTGCCAGCAGCCACGGGACAGGGGGTACGCGTGGCTACACCTTC.

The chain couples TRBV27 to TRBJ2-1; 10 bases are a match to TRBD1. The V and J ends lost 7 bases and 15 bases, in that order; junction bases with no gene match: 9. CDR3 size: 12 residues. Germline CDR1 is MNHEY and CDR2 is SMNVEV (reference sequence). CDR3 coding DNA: TGTGCCAGCACCGGAGACAGGGGGCCACCGTTCTTC. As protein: CASTGDRGPPFF.

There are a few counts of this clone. Written as DNA, the CDR3 is TGTGCCAGCAGCCTGGGCGACTTGCAGGGTACGCAGTATTTT. It encodes CASSLGDLQGTQYF. The V gene is TRBV7-9, the J gene TRBJ2-3; possibly TRBD1 for D (5 bases). The ends were cut back, 5 bases at V and 8 bases at J, with 17 bases in the middle. This CDR3 comprises 14 residues. Germline V CDR1 and CDR2: SEHNR, FQNEAQ (reference sequence).

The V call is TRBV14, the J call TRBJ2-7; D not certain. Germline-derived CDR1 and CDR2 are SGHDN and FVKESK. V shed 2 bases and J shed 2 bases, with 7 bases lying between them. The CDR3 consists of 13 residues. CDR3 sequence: CASSQHGPYEQYF. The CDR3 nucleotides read TGTGCCAGCAGCCAACATGGACCCTACGAGCAGTACTTC. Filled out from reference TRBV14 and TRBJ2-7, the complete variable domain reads EAGVTQFPSHSVIEKGQTVTLRCDPISGHDNLYWYRRVMGKEIKFLLHFVKESKQDESGMPNNRFLAERTGGTYSTLKVQPAELEDSGVYFCASSQHGPYEQYFGPGTRLTVT.

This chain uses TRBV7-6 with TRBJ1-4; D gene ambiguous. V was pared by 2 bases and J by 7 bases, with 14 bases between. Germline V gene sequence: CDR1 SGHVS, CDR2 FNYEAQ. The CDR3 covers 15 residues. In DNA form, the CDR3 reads TGTGCCAGCAGCTTACTGTCGGTGGGGATTGAAAAACTGTTTTTT. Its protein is CASSLLSVGIEKLFF.

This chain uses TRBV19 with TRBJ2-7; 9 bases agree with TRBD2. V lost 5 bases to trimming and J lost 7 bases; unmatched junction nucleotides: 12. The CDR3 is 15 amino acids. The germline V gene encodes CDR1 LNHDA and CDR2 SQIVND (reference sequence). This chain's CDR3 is CASSPGTSRFAEQYF. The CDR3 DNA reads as TGTGCCAGTAGTCCTGGGACTAGCCGGTTTGCGGAGCAGTACTTC.

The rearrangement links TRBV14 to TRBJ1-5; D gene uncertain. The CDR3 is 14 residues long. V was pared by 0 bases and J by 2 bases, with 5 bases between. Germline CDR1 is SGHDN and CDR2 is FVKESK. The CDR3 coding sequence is TGTGCCAGCAGCCAAGATACGGGCAATCAGCCCCAGCATTTT. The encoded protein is CASSQDTGNQPQHF.

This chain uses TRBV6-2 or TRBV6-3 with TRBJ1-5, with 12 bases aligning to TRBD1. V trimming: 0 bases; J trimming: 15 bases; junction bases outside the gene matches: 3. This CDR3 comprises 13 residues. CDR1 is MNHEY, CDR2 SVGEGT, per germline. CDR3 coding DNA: TGTGCCAGCAGTTACTCGGGACAGGGGGCCGGGCATTTT. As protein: CASSYSGQGAGHF.

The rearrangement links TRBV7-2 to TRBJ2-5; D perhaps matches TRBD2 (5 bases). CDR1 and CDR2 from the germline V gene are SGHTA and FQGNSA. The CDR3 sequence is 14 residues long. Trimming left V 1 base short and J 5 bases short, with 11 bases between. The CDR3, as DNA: TGTGCCAGCAGCTTAGGTCCAGCGGCGGAGACCCAGTACTTC. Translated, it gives CASSLGPAAETQYF.

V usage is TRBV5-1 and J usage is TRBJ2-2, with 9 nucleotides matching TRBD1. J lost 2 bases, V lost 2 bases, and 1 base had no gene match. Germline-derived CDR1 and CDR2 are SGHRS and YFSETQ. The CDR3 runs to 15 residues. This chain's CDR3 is CASSFTGGNTGELFF. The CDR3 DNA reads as TGCGCCAGCAGCTTTACAGGGGGCAACACCGGGGAGCTGTTTTTT.

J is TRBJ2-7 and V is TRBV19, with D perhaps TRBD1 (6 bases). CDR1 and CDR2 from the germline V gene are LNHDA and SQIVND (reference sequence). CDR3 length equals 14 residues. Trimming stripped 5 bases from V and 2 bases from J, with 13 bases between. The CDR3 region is CASSQSGVPYEQYF. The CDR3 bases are TGTGCCAGTAGTCAATCAGGGGTTCCCTACGAGCAGTACTTC.

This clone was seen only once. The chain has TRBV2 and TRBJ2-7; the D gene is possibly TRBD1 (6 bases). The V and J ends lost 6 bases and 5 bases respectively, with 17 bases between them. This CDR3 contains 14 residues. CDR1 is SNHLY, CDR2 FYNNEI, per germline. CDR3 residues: CASRGGRGKDEQYF. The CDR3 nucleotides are TGTGCCAGCAGAGGGGGACGGGGAAAGGACGAGCAGTACTTC.

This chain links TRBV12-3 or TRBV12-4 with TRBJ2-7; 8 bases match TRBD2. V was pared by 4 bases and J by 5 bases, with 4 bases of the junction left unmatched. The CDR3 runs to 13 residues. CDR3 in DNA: TGTGCCAGCAGTTCCCGGGAGGGCCACGAGCAGTACTTC. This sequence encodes CASSSREGHEQYF.

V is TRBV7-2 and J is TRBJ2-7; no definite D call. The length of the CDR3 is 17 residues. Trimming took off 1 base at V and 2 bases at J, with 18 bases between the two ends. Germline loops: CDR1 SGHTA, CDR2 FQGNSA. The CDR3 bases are TGTGCCAGCAGCTTAGGTTCGGGCATCGCTGGCCCCTACGAGCAGTACTTC. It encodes CASSLGSGIAGPYEQYF.

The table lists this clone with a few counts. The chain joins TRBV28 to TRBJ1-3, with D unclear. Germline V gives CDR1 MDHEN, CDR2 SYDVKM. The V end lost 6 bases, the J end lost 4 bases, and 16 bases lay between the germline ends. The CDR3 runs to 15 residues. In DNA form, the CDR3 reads TGTGCCAGCAGGAATACAGCCGCCGACGGAAACACCATATATTTT. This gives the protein CASRNTAADGNTIYF.

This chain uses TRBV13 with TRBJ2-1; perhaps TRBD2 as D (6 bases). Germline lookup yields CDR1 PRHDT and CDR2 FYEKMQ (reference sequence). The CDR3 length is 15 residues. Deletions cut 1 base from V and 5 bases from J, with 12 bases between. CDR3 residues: CASSLEGGEDNEQFF. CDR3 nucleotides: TGTGCCAGCAGCTTAGAAGGCGGGGAAGACAATGAGCAGTTCTTC.

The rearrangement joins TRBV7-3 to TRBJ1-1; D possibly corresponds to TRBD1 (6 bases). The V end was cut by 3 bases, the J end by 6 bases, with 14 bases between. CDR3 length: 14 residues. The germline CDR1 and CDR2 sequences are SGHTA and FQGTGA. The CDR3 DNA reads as TGTGCCAGCAGCTTGCGGGCGGGGGGCCCTGAAGCTTTCTTT. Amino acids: CASSLRAGGPEAFF.

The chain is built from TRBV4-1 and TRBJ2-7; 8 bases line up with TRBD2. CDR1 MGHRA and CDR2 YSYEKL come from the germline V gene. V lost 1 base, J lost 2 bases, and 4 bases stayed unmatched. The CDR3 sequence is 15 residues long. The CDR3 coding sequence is TGCGCCAGCAGCCAAGGGCTGCGGGAGGCCTACGAGCAGTACTTC. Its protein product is CASSQGLREAYEQYF.